This TCR beta chain was observed in a study of cytotoxic CD8 clonotypes in ibrutinib-treated CLL. Study information: Across the patients, roughly 10 were relapsed/refractory, roughly 14 treatment-naive and 17 to 18 IGHV unmutated.

Study conclusions and caveats: The study found clonality rose at ibrutinib response, then fell toward baseline at progression.

The repertoire was sequenced with immunoSEQ multiplex PCR; TCRdb's copy has only in-frame clones and lacks some. The sample lists some 130,000 clones, roughly 85% occurring once. With respect to this clone: Its antigen remains unidentified.

This receptor was identified in a human donor with chronic lymphocytic leukemia. Sample: PBMCs, taken after 24 months of ibrutinib treatment.

DNA of the CDR3: TGTGCCAGCAGCCCCGGGGTAGCGGTATTTCTTACCTACAATGAGCAGTTCTTC. Encoded protein: CASSPGVAVFLTYNEQFF. The chain couples TRBV13 to TRBJ2-1; possible D gene TRBD2, 6 bases. The V gene lost 5 bases and the J gene lost 2 bases, with 22 bases spanning the gap. Germline loops: CDR1 PRHDT, CDR2 FYEKMQ (reference sequence). The CDR3 covers 18 residues. Full variable domain (outside the CDR3, taken from reference TRBV13 and TRBJ2-1): AAGVIQSPRHLIKEKRETATLKCYPIPRHDTVYWYQQGPGQDPQFLISFYEKMQSDKGSIPDRFSAQQFSDYHSELNMSSLELGDSALYFCASSPGVAVFLTYNEQFFGPGTRLTVL.